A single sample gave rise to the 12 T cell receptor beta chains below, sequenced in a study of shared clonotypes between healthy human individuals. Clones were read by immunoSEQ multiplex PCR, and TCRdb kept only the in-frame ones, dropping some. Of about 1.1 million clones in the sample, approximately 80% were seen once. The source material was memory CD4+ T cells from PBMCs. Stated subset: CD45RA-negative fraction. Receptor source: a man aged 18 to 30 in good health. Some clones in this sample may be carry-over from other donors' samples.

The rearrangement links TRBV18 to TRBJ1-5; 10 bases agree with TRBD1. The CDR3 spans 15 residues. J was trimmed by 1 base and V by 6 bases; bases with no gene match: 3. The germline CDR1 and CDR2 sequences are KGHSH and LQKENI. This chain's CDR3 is CASSPDRGSNQPQHF. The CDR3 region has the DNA TGTGCCAGCTCCCCGGACAGGGGGAGCAATCAGCCCCAGCATTTT.

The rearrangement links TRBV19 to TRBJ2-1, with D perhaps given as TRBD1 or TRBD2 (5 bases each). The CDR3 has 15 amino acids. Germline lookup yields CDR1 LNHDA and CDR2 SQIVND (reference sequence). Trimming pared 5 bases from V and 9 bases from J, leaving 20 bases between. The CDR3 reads CASSFTRDVGGEQFF. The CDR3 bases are TGTGCCAGTAGTTTCACAAGGGACGTCGGCGGTGAGCAGTTCTTC.

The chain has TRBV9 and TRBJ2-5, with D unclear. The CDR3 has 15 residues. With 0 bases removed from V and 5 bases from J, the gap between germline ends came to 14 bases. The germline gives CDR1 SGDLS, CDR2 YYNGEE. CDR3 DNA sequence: TGTGCCAGCAGCGTAGATGCCCGTCACGGGGAGACCCAGTACTTC. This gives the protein CASSVDARHGETQYF.

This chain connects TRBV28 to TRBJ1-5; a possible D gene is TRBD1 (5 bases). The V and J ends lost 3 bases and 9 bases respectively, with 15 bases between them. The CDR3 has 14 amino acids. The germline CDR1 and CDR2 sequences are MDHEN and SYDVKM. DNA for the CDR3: TGTGCCAGCAGTTTGAGACAGTCGTTTGCGCCCCAGCATTTT. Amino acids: CASSLRQSFAPQHF.

The CDR3 loop is CASSLDLLYNEQFF. In DNA, the CDR3 is TGTGCCAGCAGCCTTGACCTCCTCTACAATGAGCAGTTCTTC. The chain has TRBV7-9 and TRBJ2-1; D ambiguous. Germline CDR1 SEHNR, CDR2 FQNEAQ (reference sequence). This CDR3 has 14 amino acids. V lost 5 bases and J 3 bases, leaving 11 bases between the germline ends. The full variable domain, with the rest looked up from reference TRBV7-9 and TRBJ2-1, is DTGVSQNPRHKITKRGQNVTFRCDPISEHNRLYWYRQTLGQGPEFLTYFQNEAQLEKSRLLSDRFSAERPKGSFSTLEIQRTEQGDSAMYLCASSLDLLYNEQFFGPGTRLTVL.

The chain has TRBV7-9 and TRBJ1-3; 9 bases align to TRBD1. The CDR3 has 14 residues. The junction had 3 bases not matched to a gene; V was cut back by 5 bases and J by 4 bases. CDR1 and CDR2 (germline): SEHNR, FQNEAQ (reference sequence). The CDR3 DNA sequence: TGTGCCAGCAGCCCGGACAGGGGAGGAAACACCATATATTTT. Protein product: CASSPDRGGNTIYF. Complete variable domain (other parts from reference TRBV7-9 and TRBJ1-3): DTGVSQNPRHKITKRGQNVTFRCDPISEHNRLYWYRQTLGQGPEFLTYFQNEAQLEKSRLLSDRFSAERPKGSFSTLEIQRTEQGDSAMYLCASSPDRGGNTIYFGEGSWLTVV.

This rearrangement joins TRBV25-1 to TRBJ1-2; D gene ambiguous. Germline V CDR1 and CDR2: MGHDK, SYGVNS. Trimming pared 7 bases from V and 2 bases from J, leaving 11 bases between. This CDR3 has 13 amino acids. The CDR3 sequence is CASNGWQNYGYTF. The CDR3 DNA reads TGTGCCAGCAACGGATGGCAGAACTATGGCTACACCTTC.

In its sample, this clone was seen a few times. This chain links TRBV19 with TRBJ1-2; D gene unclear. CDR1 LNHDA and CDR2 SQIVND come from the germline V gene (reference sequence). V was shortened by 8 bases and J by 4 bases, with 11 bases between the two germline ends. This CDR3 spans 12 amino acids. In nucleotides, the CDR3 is TGTGCCAGTGGTCGTAACGGCTATGGCTACACCTTC. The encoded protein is CASGRNGYGYTF.

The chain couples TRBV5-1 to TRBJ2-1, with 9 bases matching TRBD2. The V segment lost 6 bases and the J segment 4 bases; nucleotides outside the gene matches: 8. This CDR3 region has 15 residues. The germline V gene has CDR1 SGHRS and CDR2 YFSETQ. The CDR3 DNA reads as TGCGCCAGCAAGTTTAGCGGGAGCCTTTACAATGAGCAGTTCTTC. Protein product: CASKFSGSLYNEQFF.

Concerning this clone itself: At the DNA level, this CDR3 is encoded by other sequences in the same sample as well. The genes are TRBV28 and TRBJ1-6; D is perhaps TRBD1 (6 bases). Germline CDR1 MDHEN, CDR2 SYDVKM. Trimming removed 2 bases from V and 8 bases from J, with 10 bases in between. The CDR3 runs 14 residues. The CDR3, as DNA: TGTGCCAGCAGTTTAGCACAGGGAGATTCACCCCTCCACTTT. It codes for CASSLAQGDSPLHF.

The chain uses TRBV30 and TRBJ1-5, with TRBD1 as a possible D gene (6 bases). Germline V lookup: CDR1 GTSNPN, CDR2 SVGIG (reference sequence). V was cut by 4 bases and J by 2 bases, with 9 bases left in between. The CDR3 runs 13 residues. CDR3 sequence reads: CAWNGGGNQPQHF. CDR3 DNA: TGTGCCTGGAACGGGGGCGGCAATCAGCCCCAGCATTTT.

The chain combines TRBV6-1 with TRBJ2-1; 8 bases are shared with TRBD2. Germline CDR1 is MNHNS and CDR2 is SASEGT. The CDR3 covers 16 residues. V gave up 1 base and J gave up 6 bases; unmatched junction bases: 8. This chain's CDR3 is CASSEGGLAGRNEQFF. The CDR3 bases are TGTGCCAGCAGTGAAGGAGGGCTAGCGGGCCGCAATGAGCAGTTCTTC.